This T cell receptor (beta chain) was sequenced during a study of cytotoxic CD8 clonotypes in ibrutinib-treated CLL. The CDR3 runs 16 residues. The germline gives CDR1 LGHNA, CDR2 YNFKEQ. Sequencing was performed with immunoSEQ multiplex PCR; in TCRdb, only in-frame clones are kept and a portion is missing. The sample carries 150,000 to 200,000 clones, roughly 80% recorded once. About 2 micrograms of genomic DNA from cryopreserved PBMCs went into TCR beta libraries. Concerning this clone: A read error may produce the germline difference seen at one junction end.

This specimen consisted of PBMCs, obtained after 12 months of ibrutinib treatment. This sequence originates from a human donor with chronic lymphocytic leukemia. This chain joins TRBV4-2 and TRBJ2-7; 14 bases fit TRBD2. As DNA, the CDR3 is TGTGCCAGCAGCCAAGTCGATTTGGGACTAGCGGGAGTTCCCTCCTTC. Translating gives CASSQVDLGLAGVPSF.